This T cell receptor beta chain was sequenced during a study of neoadjuvant anti-PD-1 for oral cavity cancer (dated by TCRdb to the early 2020s). A note on the overall study: Before undergoing curative-intent surgical resection, most patients got three to four biweekly nivolumab doses at 3 mg/kg. Patients who did not progress were given a fourth nivolumab dose at about day 43 and had definitive surgical resection on days 50-56. Under RECIST 1.1, a patient counted as a responder if showing complete response, partial response or stable disease, and as a non-responder if showing progression. There were 11 to 13 patients in the parent correlative cohort, and the response rate was around 30%. General study outcomes and caveats: After neoadjuvant nivolumab, non-responders showed significantly higher T cell clonality (Gini index) in PBMCs than responders did. A higher pretreatment blood Treg/Th17 ratio correlated with both higher pretreatment blood TCRbeta clonality and lower post-treatment tumor TCRbeta clonality. TCR analyses included only three patients per response group, and the authors called for larger cohorts for validation.

Details on this clone: Its antigen specificity is not known. No per-base quality is available; no much larger clone lies one base away.

The time point label, as the study defines it: before neoadjuvant nivolumab. The patients had newly diagnosed stage II-IVA oral cavity squamous cell carcinoma and had not received any prior systemic or radiation treatment. Everyone in the cohort had locally advanced, HPV-negative oral cavity squamous cell carcinoma. No culture maintenance or expansion was done, as the peripheral blood mononuclear cells went straight to analysis. Samples came from a longitudinal correlative study of a single-arm phase II trial of neoadjuvant nivolumab in oral cavity squamous cell carcinoma. Genomic DNA-based TCRbeta sequencing was performed on subject-matched pre- and post-treatment PBMCs and tumors from three responders and three non-responders. Peripheral blood mononuclear cells were collected before nivolumab treatment and again after treatment, at the time of surgery. The Maxwell RSC DNA from Cells kit was used to extract genomic DNA from PBMCs.

For deep sequencing, PBMC libraries mostly used 400 to 500 ng of input genomic DNA, with six replicates for each sample. The immunoSEQ hsTCRbeta kit was used to prepare TCRbeta libraries, following the manufacturer's instructions. An Illumina NovaSeq 6000 S4 flow cell was used to sequence the final libraries, which had first been combined to 3 nM. For the original study's pipeline: The immunoSEQ Analyzer handled quality control and preprocessing of the raw data. The analysis was limited to productive rearrangements, and each clonotype was defined by a unique CDR3 amino acid sequence. Using the R package tcR, the researchers computed the Gini-Simpson index as their estimate of repertoire clonality. Student's t test was used to compare Gini indices, while Pearson correlation assessed associations with tumor size change. In TCRdb, the immuneACCESS table is reduced to in-frame sequences with V and J assigned. These tables do not hold every clone; where another copy was compared, an unresolved V gene accounts for under half, and the others remain unexplained. The V and J calls and the clone size are those of that table, but D and trimming were determined from the DNA. Counted in this sample were around 60,000 clones; approximately 79% of them appeared once. The biggest ten clones account for about 2.5% of the sample.

V drops 0 bases and J drops 6 bases, leaving 16 bases in between. The CDR3 has 16 amino acids, counting the end cysteine and phenylalanine. The read is trimmed to its CDR3 DNA, 48 bases read in frame from base 1. CDR1 and CDR2, looked up from the germline V gene (reference sequence), are SGHKS and YYEKEE. Here the chain combines TRBV5-5 and TRBJ1-5; perhaps TRBD1 is the D gene, with 6 bases matching. This clonotype was obtained from a person aged 40 to 85 with oral cavity squamous cell carcinoma. The input for sequencing was PBMCs, taken before nivolumab (anti-PD-1) treatment. At the DNA level, the sequence is TGTGCCAGCAGCTTGGAGGTGGGGGCGCGGAGTCAGCCCCAGCATTTT. Translation gives CASSLEVGARSQPQHF.